The clone carrying this T cell receptor beta chain was recorded once. Its specificity is not known. Clones were sequenced by immunoSEQ multiplex PCR, and TCRdb holds only the in-frame ones, with some missing. The data contain more than 110,000 clones, around 90% of them singletons. The data derive from a study of CD4+ T cells in melanoma. Whole-study results and caveats: In melanoma, neoantigen-specific CD4+ T cells reportedly differed in differentiation state. CD8+ T cell, macrophage and B cell function reportedly correlated with neoantigen-specific CD4+ T cells.

The clonotype comes from a human donor with melanoma.

CDR3 coding DNA: TGTGCCAGCAGCTTAAGGGGACAGGACCGTGGCTACACCTTC. The encoded protein is CASSLRGQDRGYTF. V is TRBV7-2 and J is TRBJ1-2; TRBD1 matches 8 bases. Germline CDR1 and CDR2: SGHTA and FQGNSA. This CDR3 region has 14 residues. The ends lost 2 bases at V and 7 bases at J; junction bases unmatched: 6.